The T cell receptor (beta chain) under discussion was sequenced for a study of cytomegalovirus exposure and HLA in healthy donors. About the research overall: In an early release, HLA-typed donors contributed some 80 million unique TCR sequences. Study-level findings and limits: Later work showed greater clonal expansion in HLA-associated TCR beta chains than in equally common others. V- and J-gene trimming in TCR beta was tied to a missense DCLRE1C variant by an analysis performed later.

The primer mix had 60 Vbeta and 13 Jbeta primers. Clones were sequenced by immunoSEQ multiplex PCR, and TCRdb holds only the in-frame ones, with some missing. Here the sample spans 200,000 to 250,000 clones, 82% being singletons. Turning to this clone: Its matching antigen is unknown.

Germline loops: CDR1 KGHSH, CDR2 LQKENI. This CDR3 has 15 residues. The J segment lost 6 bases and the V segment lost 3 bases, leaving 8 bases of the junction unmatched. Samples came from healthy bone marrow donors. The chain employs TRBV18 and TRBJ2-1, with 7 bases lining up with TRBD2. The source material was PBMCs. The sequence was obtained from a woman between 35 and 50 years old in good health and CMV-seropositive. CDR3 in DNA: TGTGCCAGCTCACCCCGGGGACTATTCCCCAATGAGCAGTTCTTC. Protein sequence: CASSPRGLFPNEQFF.